One and the same sample provided the 8 T cell receptor beta chains below, sequenced in a study of shared clonotypes between healthy human individuals (dated by TCRdb to about 2020). To prepare the library, the immunoSEQ multiplex PCR assay was applied. TCRdb re-hosts the immuneACCESS table, in-frame sequences only. Its copies lack some clones; in the studies checked, an unresolved V gene accounts for under half of them, and the cause for the rest is not known. The sample includes 490,000 or so clones, with over 60% observed a single time. The top ten hold roughly 13% of the sample. The material sequenced was PBMCs. The source of these receptors is a woman in her thirties or forties in good health. Some clones in this sample may be carry-over from other donors' samples.

V usage is TRBV18 and J usage is TRBJ2-7, with 8 bases that match TRBD1. Germline assignment: CDR1 KGHSH and CDR2 LQKENI. The ends lost 3 bases at V and 6 bases at J; junction bases unmatched: 10. The CDR3 has 15 residues. CDR3 in amino acids: CASSPRSQGGSEQYF. DNA of the CDR3: TGTGCCAGCTCACCGAGGTCACAGGGGGGCTCCGAGCAGTACTTC.

There are many counts of this clone. V usage is TRBV6-1 and J usage is TRBJ2-3; TRBD1 or TRBD2 may be the D gene (5 bases each). The V gene's germline CDR1 is MNHNS and CDR2 SASEGT. The CDR3 consists of 15 residues. Trimming cost V 1 base and J 4 bases, with 12 bases left between them. The CDR3 is CASSEGGVGADTQYF. For the CDR3, the DNA is TGTGCCAGCAGTGAAGGGGGAGTGGGGGCAGATACGCAGTATTTT.

Only a few counts were recorded for this clone. This rearrangement joins TRBV27 to TRBJ2-5; D might be TRBD1 (6 bases). V lost 8 bases to trimming and J lost 4 bases, with 14 bases between them. Looked up from germline, CDR1 is MNHEY and CDR2 is SMNVEV (reference sequence). This CDR3 has 13 amino acids. This chain's CDR3 is CASGAQGRETQYF. The CDR3 DNA reads as TGTGCCAGCGGGGCCCAGGGGAGAGAGACCCAGTACTTC.

The chain links TRBV7-2 to TRBJ1-5; unclear D gene. Germline V CDR1 and CDR2: SGHTA, FQGNSA. V was shortened by 6 bases and J by 7 bases, with 16 bases between the two germline ends. The CDR3 contains 14 residues. CDR3 residues: CASSSNGILQPQHF. In DNA, the CDR3 is TGTGCCAGCAGTAGTAATGGAATTCTCCAGCCCCAGCATTTT.

J is TRBJ2-7 and V is TRBV30, with 7 bases that match TRBD2. With 0 bases clipped from V and 7 bases from J, the junction kept 12 bases outside the gene matches. There are 15 residues in the CDR3. The germline V gene has CDR1 GTSNPN and CDR2 SVGIG (reference sequence). CDR3 loop: CAWSVSGRAWGEQYF. DNA for the CDR3: TGTGCCTGGAGTGTAAGTGGGAGGGCCTGGGGGGAGCAGTACTTC. Full variable domain (remainder filled in from reference TRBV30 and TRBJ2-7): SQTIHQWPATLVQPVGSPLSLECTVEGTSNPNLYWYRQAAGRGLQLLFYSVGIGQISSEVPQNLSASRPQDRQFILSSKKLLLSDSGFYLCAWSVSGRAWGEQYFGPGTRLTVT.

On this clone: Relative to the germline gene, one junction end is altered; a read error may explain this. This chain links TRBV5-1 with TRBJ2-7; weak D call: TRBD1 (6 bases). The length of the CDR3 is 15 residues. Germline V lookup: CDR1 SGHRS, CDR2 YFSETQ. CDR3 sequence: CASSPEPAGAYEQNF. The CDR3 bases are TGCGCCAGCAGCCCGGAGCCGGCAGGGGCCTACGAGCAGAACTTC. Filled out from reference TRBV5-1 and TRBJ2-7, the complete variable domain reads KAGVTQTPRYLIKTRGQQVTLSCSPISGHRSVSWYQQTPGQGLQFLFEYFSETQRNKGNFPGRFSGRQFSNSRSEMNVSTLELGDSALYLCASSPEPAGAYEQNFGPGTRLTVT.

The rearrangement links TRBV7-6 to TRBJ2-1; 12 bases match TRBD2. The CDR3 sequence is 21 residues long. The V gene end was trimmed by 5 bases and the J gene end by 7 bases; junction bases not matched to a gene: 24. Germline V gives CDR1 SGHVS, CDR2 FNYEAQ. CDR3 DNA: TGTGCCAGCAGCCTCGTAACACCACCTAGCGGGAGGGCCTGGGGAGGGAATGAGCAGTTCTTC. It translates to CASSLVTPPSGRAWGGNEQFF.

This sequence joins TRBV10-2 and TRBJ2-3; the D gene is possibly TRBD2 (5 bases). The ends were cut back, 9 bases at V and 3 bases at J, with 13 bases in the middle. This CDR3 has 13 amino acids. From germline, CDR1 is WSHSY and CDR2 SAAADI. CDR3 sequence (DNA): TGCGCCAGTCACGGGATGGGGACAGATACGCAGTATTTT. This sequence encodes CASHGMGTDTQYF.